This TCR beta chain was profiled in a study of cytomegalovirus exposure and HLA in healthy donors. The germline V gene has CDR1 MDHEN and CDR2 SYDVKM. J was trimmed by 2 bases and V by 7 bases; bases with no gene match: 4. The CDR3 spans 14 residues. Concerning this clone: Its antigen is as yet unknown.

Study-level findings and limits: The analysis excluded some indistinguishable V segments, including TRBV6-2 and TRBV6-3. A reported reduction in N-insertions relative to the approximately 690-donor mean was seen in an Asian-associated ancestry cluster in a later analysis. Sequencing likely produced, as an artifact, a cluster of highly shared sequence variants.

Use of 60 Vbeta and 13 Jbeta primers characterized the PCR. The method was immunoSEQ multiplex PCR; TCRdb's version includes in-frame clones alone and lacks a portion of them. The sample shows 150,000 to 180,000 clones, 60% to 85% of them seen only once. This sequence joins TRBV28 and TRBJ1-5; 8 bases align to TRBD1. The specimen was PBMCs. The TCR originated in a woman between 35 and 50 years old in good health and CMV-seronegative. The CDR3 DNA reads as TGTGCCAGCACAGGACAGGGTGGCAATCAGCCCCAGCATTTT. Translated, it gives CASTGQGGNQPQHF.